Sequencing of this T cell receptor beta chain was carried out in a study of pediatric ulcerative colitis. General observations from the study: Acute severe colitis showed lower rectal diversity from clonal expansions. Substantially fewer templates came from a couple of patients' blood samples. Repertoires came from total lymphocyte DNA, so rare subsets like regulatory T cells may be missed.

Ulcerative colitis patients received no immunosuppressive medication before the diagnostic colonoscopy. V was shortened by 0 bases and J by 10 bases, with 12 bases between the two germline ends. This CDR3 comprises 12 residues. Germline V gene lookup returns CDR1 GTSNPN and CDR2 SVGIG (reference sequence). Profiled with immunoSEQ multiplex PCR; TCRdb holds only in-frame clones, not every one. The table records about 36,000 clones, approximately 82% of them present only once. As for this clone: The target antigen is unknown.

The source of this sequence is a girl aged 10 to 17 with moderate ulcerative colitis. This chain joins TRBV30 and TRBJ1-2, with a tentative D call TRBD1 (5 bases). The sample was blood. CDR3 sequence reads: CAWSVGAGYYTF. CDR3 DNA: TGTGCCTGGAGTGTAGGGGCAGGCTACTACACCTTC.